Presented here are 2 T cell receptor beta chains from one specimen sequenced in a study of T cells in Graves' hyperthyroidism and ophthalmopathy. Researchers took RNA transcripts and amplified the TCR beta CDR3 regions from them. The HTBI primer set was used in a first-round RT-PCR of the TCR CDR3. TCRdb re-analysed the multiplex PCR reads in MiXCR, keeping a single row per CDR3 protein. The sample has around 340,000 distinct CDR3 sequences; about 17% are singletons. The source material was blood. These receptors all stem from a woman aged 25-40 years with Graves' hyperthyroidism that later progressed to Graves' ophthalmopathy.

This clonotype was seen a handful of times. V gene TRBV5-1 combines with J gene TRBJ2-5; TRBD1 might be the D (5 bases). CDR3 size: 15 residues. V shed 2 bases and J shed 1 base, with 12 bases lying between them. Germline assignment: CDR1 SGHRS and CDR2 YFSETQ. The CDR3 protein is CASSLGVNFQETQYF. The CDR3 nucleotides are TGCGCCAGCAGCTTAGGGGTTAATTTCCAAGAGACCCAGTACTTC.

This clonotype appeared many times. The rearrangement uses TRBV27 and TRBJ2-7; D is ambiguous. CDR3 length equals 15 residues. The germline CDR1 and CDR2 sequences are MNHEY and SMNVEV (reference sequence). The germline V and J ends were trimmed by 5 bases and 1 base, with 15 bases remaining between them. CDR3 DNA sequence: TGTGCCAGCAGTCCAAGGACCTTTTCATCCTACGAGCAGTACTTC. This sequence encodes CASSPRTFSSYEQYF.